This entry describes one T cell receptor (beta chain). Germline CDR1 MNHNS, CDR2 SASEGT. V was trimmed by 4 bases and J by 2 bases, leaving 12 bases between them. The CDR3 spans 15 residues. This specimen comes from a study of T cell changes during pregnancy in multiple sclerosis. The table came from immunoSEQ multiplex PCR; TCRdb's copy has only in-frame clones and leaves some out. Of about 89,000 clones in the sample, just over 90% were seen once. The sequencing used peripheral blood, collected after pregnancy. This TCR derives from a female donor in good health, enrolled as a control in a pregnancy study. This rearrangement joins TRBV6-1 to TRBJ1-5; no firm D call. CDR3 amino acids: CASSAIDYRNQPQHF. CDR3 DNA sequence: TGTGCCAGCAGTGCTATTGACTATCGCAATCAGCCCCAGCATTTT.